This TCR beta chain came from a study of cytomegalovirus exposure and HLA in healthy donors. The study's findings and limits: Being productive about 87% or about 30% of the time was typical of most TCR beta V segments in an earlier analysis.

Turning to this clone: Its antigen is still unknown.

V dropped 2 bases and J dropped 8 bases, with 15 bases sitting between them. The length of the CDR3 is 15 residues. CDR1 and CDR2 from the germline V gene are MGHDK and SYGVNS. This PCR relied on a set of 60 Vbeta primers and 13 Jbeta primers. Sequencing was performed with immunoSEQ multiplex PCR; in TCRdb, only in-frame clones are kept and a portion is missing. The sample lists roughly 200,000 clones; over 65% were seen once. The sequence was collected from a woman in her twenties or thirties in good health and CMV-seronegative. The genes are TRBV25-1 and TRBJ1-4; possible D gene TRBD1, 6 bases. Sequencing was done on a sample of PBMCs. CDR3 loop: CASSELGQPAEKLFF. Written as DNA, the CDR3 is TGTGCCAGCAGTGAACTTGGACAGCCGGCGGAAAAACTGTTTTTT.